The sequence of this TCR beta chain was determined in a study of T cell responses to AZD1222 COVID-19 vaccine. This CDR3 has 15 residues. CDR1 and CDR2 (germline): SGHRS, YFSETQ. V gave up 1 base and J gave up 2 bases, with 9 bases separating them. Sequencing used immunoSEQ multiplex PCR; TCRdb keeps in-frame clones, though not all of them. Seen here are about 94,000 clones, less than 85% observed once, and the top ten hold more than 3.5%. The chain uses TRBV5-1 and TRBJ1-4, with D unresolved. This sample comprised peripheral blood, obtained 28 days after the second AZD1222 dose. This TCR came from an adult who received the AZD1222 COVID-19 vaccine. DNA for the CDR3: TGCGCCAGCAGCTTGTCCGGGCCTACTAATGAAAAACTGTTTTTT. This encodes CASSLSGPTNEKLFF.